The 6 T cell receptor beta chains below come from one sample, sequenced in a study of T cell repertoires in ileal Crohn's disease. The table came from immunoSEQ multiplex PCR; TCRdb's copy has only in-frame clones and leaves some out. The sample has about 7,200 clones; roughly four fifths are singletons. Time point defined: inflamed ileum from the surgical specimen. The sequenced sample was ileal tissue. The source is an adult with Crohn's disease.

V gene TRBV6-4 combines with J gene TRBJ2-7; 11 bases fit TRBD1. The CDR3 has 14 residues. In germline, CDR1 is MRHNA, CDR2 SNTAGT. Germline trimming cut 6 bases from V and 2 bases from J; bases unmatched to any gene: 3. The CDR3 nucleotides read TGTGCCAGCAGCCCGGGACAGGGGGCCTACGAGCAGTACTTC. Translated: CASSPGQGAYEQYF.

This chain joins TRBV2 and TRBJ1-2; 8 bases are shared with TRBD1. The germline gives CDR1 SNHLY, CDR2 FYNNEI. The junction had 1 base not matched to a gene; V was cut back by 7 bases and J by 3 bases. The CDR3 has 12 amino acids. CDR3 in amino acids: CASMGQDYGYTF. The CDR3 bases are TGTGCCAGCATGGGACAGGACTATGGCTACACCTTC.

This sequence joins TRBV5-4 and TRBJ1-6; D not resolved. Deletions cut 4 bases from V and 3 bases from J, with 11 bases between. CDR1 is SGHNT, CDR2 YYREEE, per germline (reference sequence). This CDR3 region has 15 residues. CDR3: CASSAGSGYNSPLHF. The CDR3, as DNA: TGTGCCAGCAGCGCCGGGAGTGGCTATAATTCACCCCTCCACTTT.

This clone showed up just once. The rearrangement uses TRBV6-5 and TRBJ1-2, with 10 positions matching TRBD1. This CDR3 spans 15 amino acids. V was pared by 6 bases and J by 5 bases, with 9 bases of the junction left unmatched. Germline values: CDR1 MNHEY, CDR2 SVGAGI. The DNA for the CDR3 is TGTGCCAGCAGAACCTCCCGGACAGGGGGGTATGGCTACACCTTC. Translated, it gives CASRTSRTGGYGYTF.

The chain carries TRBV7-2 and TRBJ2-1; 11 nucleotides agree with TRBD2. The CDR3 runs to 17 residues. J lost 7 bases, V lost 1 base, and 9 bases had no gene match. Per the germline V gene, CDR1 is SGHTA and CDR2 is FQGNSA. Here the CDR3 reads CASSLDIAGGPSNEQFF. In DNA form, the CDR3 reads TGTGCCAGCAGCTTAGATATAGCGGGGGGGCCTTCAAATGAGCAGTTCTTC. Variable domain in full (rest from reference TRBV7-2 and TRBJ2-1): GAGVSQSPSNKVTEKGKDVELRCDPISGHTALYWYRQSLGQGLEFLIYFQGNSAPDKSGLPSDRFSAERTGGSVSTLTIQRTQQEDSAVYLCASSLDIAGGPSNEQFFGPGTRLTVL.

The J gene is TRBJ2-3, the V gene TRBV5-1; D is uncertain. The germline V gene has CDR1 SGHRS and CDR2 YFSETQ. Between the trimmed V and J ends, which lost 2 bases and 1 base, there was a span of 8 bases. CDR3 length: 14 residues. CDR3 bases: TGCGCCAGCAGCTTCGACCATCGCACAGATACGCAGTATTTT. Amino acid sequence: CASSFDHRTDTQYF.